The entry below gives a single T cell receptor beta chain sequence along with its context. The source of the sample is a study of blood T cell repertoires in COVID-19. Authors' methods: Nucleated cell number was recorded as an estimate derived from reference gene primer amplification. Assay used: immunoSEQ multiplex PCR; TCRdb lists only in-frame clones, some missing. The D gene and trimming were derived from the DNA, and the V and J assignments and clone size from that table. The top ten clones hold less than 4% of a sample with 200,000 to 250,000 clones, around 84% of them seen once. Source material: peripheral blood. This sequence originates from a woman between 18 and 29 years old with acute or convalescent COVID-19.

Here the CDR3 DNA reads TGTGCCAGCACTAAACGGACAGCAACATTCAATTCTAATGAAAAACTGTTTTTT. Translation gives CASTKRTATFNSNEKLFF. This sequence joins TRBV2 and TRBJ1-4; TRBD1 might be the D (6 bases). The CDR3 extends over 18 amino acids. Trimming took off 7 bases at V and 3 bases at J, with 24 bases between the two ends. Germline V gene sequence: CDR1 SNHLY, CDR2 FYNNEI.